This T cell receptor beta chain was documented in a study of CD8 T cells in Susac syndrome. This CDR3 has 16 residues. The V and J ends lost 7 bases and 6 bases, in that order; junction bases with no gene match: 12. Sequencing of TCR beta was carried out in blood CD8+ and CD4+ T cells. It was with random hexamers that roughly 0.45 to 1 ug RNA was reverse transcribed. From the immunoSEQ multiplex PCR reads, TCRdb called clonotypes with MiXCR, one entry per CDR3 protein. The sample has under 200,000 distinct CDR3 sequences, around 95% seen once. The rearrangement links TRBV23-1 to TRBJ1-5; 10 bases are a match to TRBD1. TRBV23-1 is an ORF; its function is uncertain. The receptor's source is a human donor with multiple sclerosis. Sequenced: CD8+ T cells from PBMCs. The CDR3 bases are TGCGCCAGCACCTGCCCCGGGACAGGGGATTCTCAGCCCCAGCATTTT. Translating it yields CASTCPGTGDSQPQHF.